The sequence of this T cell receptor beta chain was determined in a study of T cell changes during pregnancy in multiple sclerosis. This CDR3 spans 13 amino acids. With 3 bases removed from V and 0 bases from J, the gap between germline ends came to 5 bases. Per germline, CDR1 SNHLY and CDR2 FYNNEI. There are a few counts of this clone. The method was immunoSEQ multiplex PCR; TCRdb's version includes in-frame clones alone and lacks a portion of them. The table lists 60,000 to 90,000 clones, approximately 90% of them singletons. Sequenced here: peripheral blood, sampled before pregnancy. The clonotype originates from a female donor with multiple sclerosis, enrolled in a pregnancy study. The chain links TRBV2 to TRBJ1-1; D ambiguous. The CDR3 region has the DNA TGTGCCAGCAGTGACGAGGTGAACACTGAAGCTTTCTTT. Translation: CASSDEVNTEAFF.